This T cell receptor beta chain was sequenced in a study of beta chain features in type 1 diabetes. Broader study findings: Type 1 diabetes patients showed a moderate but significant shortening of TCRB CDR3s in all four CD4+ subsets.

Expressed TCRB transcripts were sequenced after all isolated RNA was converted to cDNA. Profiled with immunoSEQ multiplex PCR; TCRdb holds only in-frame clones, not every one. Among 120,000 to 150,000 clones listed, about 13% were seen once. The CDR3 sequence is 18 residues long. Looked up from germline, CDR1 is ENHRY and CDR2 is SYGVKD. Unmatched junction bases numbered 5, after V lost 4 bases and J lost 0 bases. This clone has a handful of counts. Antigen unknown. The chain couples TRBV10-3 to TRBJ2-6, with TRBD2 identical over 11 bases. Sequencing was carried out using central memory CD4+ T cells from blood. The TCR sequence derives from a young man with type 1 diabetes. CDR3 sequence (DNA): TGTGCCATCAGTGGGGACGGGACTAGCGGCTCTGGGGCCAACGTCCTGACTTTC. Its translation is CAISGDGTSGSGANVLTF.